The 23 T cell receptor beta chains given below trace back to one sample, sequenced in a study of T cells after yellow fever vaccination. TCRdb passed the 5' RACE reads through MiXCR, listing each CDR3 protein once. The sample records a few hundred thousand distinct CDR3 sequences, 5.2% being singletons. The sample here was CD4+ T cells sorted from PBMCs, taken on the day of the yellow fever booster vaccination. Receptors were obtained from a man aged 18 to 29 who received the YFV17D yellow fever vaccine.

This chain links TRBV6-6 with TRBJ2-7; TRBD1 agrees at 9 bases. Germline CDR1 and CDR2: MNHNY and SVGAGI (reference sequence). Germline trimming cut 7 bases from V and 3 bases from J; bases unmatched to any gene: 16. CDR3 length: 17 residues. The CDR3 region has the DNA TGTGCCAGCATCTCCCAGAGGGGGACAGGGAAAATCTACGAGCAGTACGTC. As protein: CASISQRGTGKIYEQYV.

The rearrangement joins TRBV27 to TRBJ2-7, with D perhaps TRBD1 (6 bases). Trimming cost V 8 bases and J 4 bases, with 21 bases left between them. The CDR3 has 15 amino acids. Germline loops: CDR1 MNHEY, CDR2 SMNVEV (reference sequence). This chain's CDR3 is CASGGQWANEYEQYF. CDR3 nucleotides: TGTGCCAGCGGGGGCCAATGGGCGAACGAGTACGAGCAGTACTTC.

This clonotype has just a few counts. The chain uses TRBV5-6 and TRBJ2-5, with 7 bases aligning to TRBD2. Trimming took 4 bases from V and 5 from J; bases not matched to a gene: 11. Germline CDR1 reads SGHDT; CDR2 reads YYEEEE. CDR3 length: 15 residues. The CDR3: CASSARELGGETQYF. CDR3 nucleotides: TGTGCCAGCAGCGCCAGGGAATTGGGGGGGGAGACCCAGTACTTC.

This clonotype was seen a handful of times. The chain employs TRBV5-1 and TRBJ2-1, with TRBD1 matching 8 bases. Germline V gene lookup returns CDR1 SGHRS and CDR2 YFSETQ. This CDR3 is built from 15 residues. V trimming: 4 bases; J trimming: 1 base; junction bases outside the gene matches: 4. The CDR3 DNA reads as TGCGCCAGCAGCACGGGGACAGGTTCCTACAATGAGCAGTTCTTC. Translation: CASSTGTGSYNEQFF.

V is TRBV10-3 and J is TRBJ1-4, with D possibly being TRBD1 (5 bases). Trimming removed 3 bases at V and 6 bases at J, with 14 bases between. CDR3 length equals 15 residues. The germline gives CDR1 ENHRY, CDR2 SYGVKD. For the CDR3, the DNA is TGTGCCATCAGTGAAAAGGGCCTGGGGGATGAAAAACTGTTTTTT. Its protein product is CAISEKGLGDEKLFF.

This clonotype appeared a few times. This sequence joins TRBV7-2 and TRBJ2-7; D possibly corresponds to TRBD1 (5 bases). The CDR3 totals 14 residues. V lost 2 bases and J 4 bases, leaving 12 bases between the germline ends. Germline CDR1 SGHTA, CDR2 FQGNSA. CDR3 sequence (DNA): TGTGCCAGCAGCTTATTAGGGGCTCAATACGAGCAGTACTTC. It specifies CASSLLGAQYEQYF. The complete variable domain, with remaining parts taken from reference TRBV7-2 and TRBJ2-7, reads GAGVSQSPSNKVTEKGKDVELRCDPISGHTALYWYRQSLGQGLEFLIYFQGNSAPDKSGLPSDRFSAERTGGSVSTLTIQRTQQEDSAVYLCASSLLGAQYEQYFGPGTRLTVT.

At least ten counts were recorded for this clonotype. This sequence joins TRBV5-1 and TRBJ2-3, with D perhaps TRBD2 (5 bases). V lost 5 bases and J 2 bases, leaving 18 bases between the germline ends. CDR1 is SGHRS and CDR2 is YFSETQ in the germline V gene. This CDR3 has 16 amino acids. CDR3 loop: CASSSVPPRDTDTQYF. The CDR3 nucleotides read TGCGCCAGCAGTTCGGTCCCCCCCCGGGACACAGATACGCAGTATTTT.

Regarding this clonotype: A much larger clone sits a single nucleotide away, making a read error possible. This chain uses TRBV4-1 with TRBJ1-5; no clear D gene. Germline loops: CDR1 MGHRA, CDR2 YSYEKL. There are 13 residues in the CDR3. CDR3 in DNA: TGCGCCAGCAGCCGGGGTTGGGATCAGCCCCAGCAATTT. It specifies CASSRGWDQPQQF.

Ten or more counts support this clonotype. The rearrangement uses TRBV18 and TRBJ2-3, with D maybe TRBD2 (6 bases). V lost 6 bases and J 4 bases, leaving 11 bases between the germline ends. Germline CDR1 is KGHSH and CDR2 is LQKENI. The CDR3 contains 13 residues. The DNA of the CDR3 is TGTGCCAGCTCGGAGGGTATCGCAGATACGCAGTATTTT. This encodes CASSEGIADTQYF.

The rearrangement uses TRBV3-1 and TRBJ2-1; 7 bases map to TRBD2. Trimming cost V 4 bases and J 5 bases; bases outside gene matches: 8. CDR1 and CDR2 (germline): LGHDT, YNNKEL (reference sequence). The CDR3 length is 15 residues. The CDR3 region is CASSRPGGGNNEQFF. The CDR3 coding sequence is TGTGCCAGCAGCCGCCCGGGCGGGGGAAACAATGAGCAGTTCTTC.

This clonotype appeared a few times. This sequence joins TRBV7-2 and TRBJ2-3; unclear D gene. V was trimmed by 0 bases and J by 4 bases, leaving 5 bases between them. Germline CDR1 is SGHTA and CDR2 is FQGNSA. CDR3 length: 13 residues. The CDR3 spells CASSLAQADTQYF. The CDR3, as DNA: TGTGCCAGCAGCTTAGCACAAGCAGATACGCAGTATTTT.

This clonotype was recorded many times. The chain recombines TRBV12-3 or TRBV12-4 with TRBJ1-5, with TRBD1 as a possible D gene (5 bases). The CDR3 totals 13 residues. The V end was cut by 2 bases, the J end by 12 bases, with 14 bases between. The CDR3 reads CASSLLRQGVQHF. CDR3 bases: TGTGCCAGCAGTTTACTTCGGCAAGGGGTCCAGCATTTT.

This clonotype has ten or more counts. V and J are TRBV28 and TRBJ2-5; the match to TRBD2 covers 9 bases. V trimming: 4 bases; J trimming: 2 bases; junction bases outside the gene matches: 8. CDR3 length equals 16 residues. From germline, CDR1 is MDHEN and CDR2 SYDVKM. The CDR3 protein is CASSSGVAGEQETQYF. As DNA, the CDR3 is TGTGCCAGCAGTTCCGGGGTAGCGGGGGAGCAAGAGACCCAGTACTTC.

This clonotype occurred many times. The CDR3 bases are TGTGCCAGCAGCACCTTTAGGGGAGCAGATACGCAGTATTTT. Translated: CASSTFRGADTQYF. J is TRBJ2-3 and V is TRBV28, with D perhaps matching TRBD1 or TRBD2 (5 bases each). This CDR3 comprises 14 residues. Deletions cut 6 bases from V and 4 bases from J, with 14 bases between. The germline V gene has CDR1 MDHEN and CDR2 SYDVKM.

This clonotype has just a few counts. The rearrangement uses TRBV5-6 and TRBJ1-5, with D uncertain. Trimming stripped 1 base from V and 0 bases from J, with 8 bases between. The CDR3 loop spans 15 amino acids. Germline V lookup: CDR1 SGHDT, CDR2 YYEEEE. The CDR3 sequence is CASSLPGYSNQPQHF. The CDR3 coding sequence is TGTGCCAGCAGCTTGCCGGGATATAGCAATCAGCCCCAGCATTTT.

Here the CDR3 reads CASRGRPGVDTQYF. DNA for the CDR3: TGCGCCAGCAGGGGCAGGCCGGGAGTAGATACGCAGTATTTT. J is TRBJ2-3 and V is TRBV5-1, with a tentative D call TRBD2 (6 bases). Germline assignment: CDR1 SGHRS and CDR2 YFSETQ. With 5 bases removed from V and 5 bases from J, the gap between germline ends came to 15 bases. This CDR3 has 14 residues.

Ten or more counts support this clonotype. The chain has TRBV7-6 and TRBJ1-1; D possibly corresponds to TRBD1 (5 bases). The CDR3 has 15 residues. Germline V gene data show CDR1 as SGHVS and CDR2 as FNYEAQ. Between the trimmed V and J ends, which lost 5 bases and 3 bases, there was a span of 16 bases. CDR3: CASSPARQGYTEAFF. CDR3 in DNA: TGTGCCAGCAGCCCCGCGCGGCAGGGATACACTGAAGCTTTCTTT.

This clonotype was detected ten times or more. V and J are TRBV5-4 and TRBJ2-5, with D maybe TRBD2 (5 bases). The V end was cut by 3 bases, the J end by 4 bases, with 10 bases between. The germline CDR1 and CDR2 sequences are SGHNT and YYREEE (reference sequence). The CDR3 spans 13 residues. DNA for the CDR3: TGTGCCAGCAGCTCCGTCGCGGGAGAGACCCAGTACTTC. Translation gives CASSSVAGETQYF.

The chain couples TRBV20-1 to TRBJ2-7, with D possibly matching TRBD1 (6 bases). Germline CDR1 and CDR2: DFQATT and SNEGSKA (reference sequence). V dropped 4 bases and J dropped 2 bases, with 12 bases sitting between them. CDR3 size: 13 residues. The CDR3 is CSATVQGTYEQYF. The CDR3 region has the DNA TGCAGTGCTACGGTACAGGGTACCTACGAGCAGTACTTC.

The chain combines TRBV7-8 with TRBJ1-1; 9 bases are a match to TRBD1. Trimming removed 5 bases from V and 6 bases from J; junction bases left unmatched: 13. In germline, CDR1 is SGHVS, CDR2 FQNEAQ. The CDR3 has 16 residues. Here the CDR3 reads CASSALRRDRVPEAFF. CDR3 DNA sequence: TGTGCCAGCAGCGCCCTCAGGCGGGACAGGGTCCCTGAAGCTTTCTTT.

The rearrangement uses TRBV3-1 and TRBJ1-2; a possible D gene is TRBD1 (5 bases). From germline, CDR1 is LGHDT and CDR2 YNNKEL (reference sequence). There are 16 residues in the CDR3. V dropped 4 bases and J dropped 2 bases, with 17 bases sitting between them. CDR3 region: CASSPLGSEGNYGYTF. In DNA, the CDR3 is TGTGCCAGCAGCCCCCTGGGCAGCGAGGGGAACTATGGCTACACCTTC. Full variable domain (rest looked up from reference TRBV3-1 and TRBJ1-2): DTAVSQTPKYLVTQMGNDKSIKCEQNLGHDTMYWYKQDSKKFLKIMFSYNNKELIINETVPNRFSPKSPDKAHLNLHINSLELGDSAVYFCASSPLGSEGNYGYTFGSGTRLTVV.

With respect to this clonotype: The junction differs from germline at one of its ends, possibly a read error. The chain has TRBV7-7 and TRBJ2-5, with D perhaps TRBD2 (6 bases). Looked up from germline, CDR1 is SSHAT and CDR2 is FNYEAQ (reference sequence). This CDR3 has 17 amino acids. The CDR3 reads CASSLAASGLGGETQYF. In DNA, the CDR3 is TGTGCTAGCAGCTTAGCGGCGTCGGGACTTGGGGGGGAGACCCAGTACTTC.

This clonotype came up a few times. CDR3 amino acids: CASSPDWSTDTQYF. In DNA form, the CDR3 reads TGTGCCAGCTCACCGGACTGGAGCACAGATACGCAGTATTTT. This chain links TRBV18 with TRBJ2-3, with D maybe TRBD2 (5 bases). Trimming took 3 bases from V and 0 from J, leaving 7 bases between them. Germline lookup yields CDR1 KGHSH and CDR2 LQKENI. CDR3 length equals 14 residues.